Listed below are T cell receptor beta chains from one sample, sequenced in a study of T-cell memory formation after mild COVID-19. TCRdb re-analysed the 5' RACE reads in MiXCR, keeping a single row per CDR3 protein. The sample has tens of thousands of distinct CDR3 sequences, approximately 6.5% seen once. The sequenced sample was PBMCs or a T cell subset sorted from them (not recorded which). These receptors came from an adult who had mild COVID-19 (a few samples of this study predate the infection). Cell type and time point are not known. CDR3s include the opening cysteine and the closing phenylalanine or tryptophan. D genes are given only for firm matches. Rows give clone size only sometimes, using once, few, many, or a class for an expanded clone.

D gene: NA
V gene: TRBV6-6
J gene: TRBJ1-5
clone size: many
CDR3 protein: CASSQSDGSYQPQHF
CDR3 DNA: TGTGCCAGCAGTCAATCGGACGGGTCGTATCAGCCCCAGCATTTT

D gene: TRBD1
V gene: TRBV20-1
J gene: TRBJ1-1
clone size: few
CDR3 protein: CSARGAGQMNTEAFF
CDR3 DNA: TGCAGTGCTAGGGGGGCGGGACAGATGAACACTGAAGCTTTCTTT

D gene: NA
V gene: TRBV6-5
J gene: TRBJ2-1
clone size: NA
CDR3 protein: CASSFDSYRDNEQFF
CDR3 DNA: TGTGCCAGCAGTTTCGACAGCTACCGAGACAATGAGCAGTTCTTC

D gene: TRBD1
V gene: TRBV2
J gene: TRBJ1-2
clone size: few
CDR3 protein: CASSAGTGRGGYTF
CDR3 DNA: TGTGCCAGCAGTGCCGGGACAGGCAGGGGGGGCTACACCTTC

D gene: NA
V gene: TRBV24-1
J gene: TRBJ2-2
clone size: many
CDR3 protein: CATSGRPVSTGELFF
CDR3 DNA: TGTGCCACCAGTGGTAGGCCAGTTTCCACCGGGGAGCTGTTTTTT

D gene: NA
V gene: TRBV7-2
J gene: TRBJ1-1
clone size: NA
CDR3 protein: CASSPRPGGPTNTEAFF
CDR3 DNA: TGTGCCAGCAGCCCCCGGCCCGGGGGGCCGACGAACACTGAAGCTTTCTTT

D gene: TRBD1
V gene: TRBV5-1
J gene: TRBJ2-1
clone size: NA
CDR3 protein: CASSLVGTGGNNEQFF
CDR3 DNA: TGCGCCAGCAGCTTGGTAGGGACAGGCGGCAACAATGAGCAGTTCTTC

D gene: TRBD1
V gene: TRBV7-3
J gene: TRBJ1-1
clone size: few
CDR3 protein: CASSLQQGVTEAFF
CDR3 DNA: TGTGCCAGCAGCTTACAACAGGGGGTCACTGAAGCTTTCTTT

D gene: NA
V gene: TRBV19
J gene: TRBJ2-1
clone size: NA
CDR3 protein: CASSPSGSSYNEQFF
CDR3 DNA: TGTGCCAGTAGTCCCAGCGGGTCCTCCTACAATGAGCAGTTCTTC

D gene: TRBD2
V gene: TRBV7-2
J gene: TRBJ2-3
clone size: many
CDR3 protein: CASSLAAGADTQYF
CDR3 DNA: TGTGCCAGCAGCTTAGCCGCGGGAGCAGATACGCAGTATTTT

D gene: TRBD2
V gene: TRBV6-5
J gene: TRBJ2-2
clone size: many
CDR3 protein: CASSLAGGKSGELFF
CDR3 DNA: TGTGCCAGCAGCCTGGCGGGAGGGAAAAGCGGGGAGCTGTTTTTT

D gene: NA
V gene: TRBV6-2/TRBV6-3
J gene: TRBJ2-7
clone size: NA
CDR3 protein: CASRRVRDEQYF
CDR3 DNA: TGTGCCAGCAGAAGAGTCAGGGACGAGCAGTACTTC

D gene: NA
V gene: TRBV7-9
J gene: TRBJ2-6
clone size: few
CDR3 protein: CASSSLGQTSSGANVLTF
CDR3 DNA: TGTGCCAGCAGCTCGCTAGGGCAAACCTCCTCTGGGGCCAACGTCCTGACTTTC

D gene: NA
V gene: TRBV5-1
J gene: TRBJ1-1
clone size: NA
CDR3 protein: CASSLGGWGTEAFF
CDR3 DNA: TGCGCCAGCAGCTTGGGAGGGTGGGGCACTGAAGCTTTCTTT

D gene: TRBD2
V gene: TRBV11-2
J gene: TRBJ2-5
clone size: few
CDR3 protein: CASSTRPGLGAKTQYF
CDR3 DNA: TGTGCCAGCAGCACCCGACCGGGACTAGGCGCAAAGACCCAGTACTTC

D gene: NA
V gene: TRBV20-1
J gene: TRBJ1-5
clone size: many
CDR3 protein: CSARDMGSNQPQHF
CDR3 DNA: TGCAGTGCTAGAGATATGGGTAGCAATCAGCCCCAGCATTTT

D gene: TRBD1
V gene: TRBV7-8
J gene: TRBJ1-6
clone size: many
CDR3 protein: CASRPGQGAYSPLHF
CDR3 DNA: TGTGCCAGCAGACCGGGACAGGGGGCTTATTCACCCCTCCACTTT

D gene: NA
V gene: TRBV12-3/TRBV12-4
J gene: TRBJ1-2
clone size: few
CDR3 protein: CASSRAGGSGYTF
CDR3 DNA: TGTGCCAGCAGTAGAGCTGGGGGATCCGGCTACACCTTC

D gene: NA
V gene: TRBV15
J gene: TRBJ2-5
clone size: many
CDR3 protein: CATRNDRPLQETQYF
CDR3 DNA: TGTGCCACCAGAAATGACAGGCCCCTCCAAGAGACCCAGTACTTC

D gene: TRBD1
V gene: TRBV2
J gene: TRBJ2-7
clone size: NA
CDR3 protein: CASAGTARISYEQYF
CDR3 DNA: TGTGCCAGCGCCGGGACAGCAAGGATCTCCTACGAGCAGTACTTC

D gene: NA
V gene: TRBV3-1
J gene: TRBJ1-1
clone size: many
CDR3 protein: CASSQGYTEAFF
CDR3 DNA: TGTGCCAGCAGCCAAGGCTACACTGAAGCTTTCTTT

D gene: NA
V gene: TRBV9
J gene: TRBJ2-7
clone size: many
CDR3 protein: CASSVEDSGGYEQYF
CDR3 DNA: TGTGCCAGCAGCGTAGAAGACTCTGGGGGCTACGAGCAGTACTTC

D gene: NA
V gene: TRBV12-3/TRBV12-4
J gene: TRBJ1-4
clone size: few
CDR3 protein: CASTQAGGGEKLFF
CDR3 DNA: TGTGCCAGCACCCAGGCGGGGGGTGGGGAAAAACTGTTTTTT

D gene: TRBD2
V gene: TRBV30
J gene: TRBJ2-3
clone size: many
CDR3 protein: CAWSVWTAGGPRGDTQYF
CDR3 DNA: TGTGCCTGGAGTGTATGGACAGCGGGGGGCCCCCGGGGAGATACGCAGTATTTT

D gene: NA
V gene: TRBV12-3/TRBV12-4
J gene: TRBJ2-1
clone size: many
CDR3 protein: CASNLGGQVYNEQFF
CDR3 DNA: TGTGCCAGCAACCTGGGAGGACAAGTCTACAATGAGCAGTTCTTC

D gene: NA
V gene: TRBV20-1
J gene: TRBJ2-1
clone size: many
CDR3 protein: CSARDPIGGSNYNEQFF
CDR3 DNA: TGCAGTGCTAGAGATCCAATTGGAGGAAGCAACTACAATGAGCAGTTCTTC

D gene: NA
V gene: TRBV6-6
J gene: TRBJ1-3
clone size: many
CDR3 protein: CASSWATGNTIYF
CDR3 DNA: TGTGCCAGCAGTTGGGCCACTGGAAACACCATATATTTT

D gene: TRBD1
V gene: TRBV12-3/TRBV12-4
J gene: TRBJ2-5
clone size: many
CDR3 protein: CASSFTGGTETQYF
CDR3 DNA: TGTGCCAGCAGTTTCACAGGGGGCACTGAGACCCAGTACTTC

D gene: TRBD2
V gene: TRBV20-1
J gene: TRBJ2-3
clone size: NA
CDR3 protein: CSARGLAGLTEGAGKISNTQYF
CDR3 DNA: TGCAGTGCTAGAGGCTTAGCGGGGCTAACTGAAGGCGCCGGCAAGATAAGTAATACGCAGTATTTT

D gene: NA
V gene: TRBV3-1
J gene: TRBJ2-7
clone size: many
CDR3 protein: CASSRQIVPYEQYF
CDR3 DNA: TGTGCCAGCAGCCGACAGATCGTACCCTACGAGCAGTACTTC

D gene: NA
V gene: TRBV7-8
J gene: TRBJ1-2
clone size: NA
CDR3 protein: CASSRDRLVYGYTF
CDR3 DNA: TGTGCCAGCAGCCGAGACCGCCTAGTTTATGGCTACACCTTC

D gene: NA
V gene: TRBV4-2
J gene: TRBJ1-3
clone size: few
CDR3 protein: CASSQVGADSGNTIYF
CDR3 DNA: TGTGCCAGCAGCCAAGTTGGGGCAGACTCTGGAAACACCATATATTTT

D gene: TRBD1
V gene: TRBV7-8
J gene: TRBJ2-7
clone size: few
CDR3 protein: CASSPPTSGTGGSYEQYF
CDR3 DNA: TGTGCCAGCAGCCCCCCAACCTCCGGGACAGGGGGCTCCTACGAGCAGTACTTC